This T cell receptor beta chain is drawn from a study of T-cell memory formation after mild COVID-19. The CDR3 has 15 residues. The germline CDR1 and CDR2 sequences are KGHSH and LQKENI. Trimming removed 0 bases from V and 0 bases from J, with 8 bases in between. Points from the study as a whole: Clonal second-wave expansions that peaked on day 37 had unconfirmed SARS-CoV-2 specificity.

This clonotype appeared a few times. No antigen is known for it. TCRdb reanalysed the 5' RACE reads using MiXCR and keeps one entry per CDR3 protein. The table lists 500,000 to 600,000 distinct CDR3 sequences, under 20% of them singletons. Sequencing was carried out using PBMCs or a T cell subset sorted from them (not recorded which). The sequence was collected from an adult woman who had mild COVID-19 (a few samples of this study predate the infection). Cell type and time point are not known. The rearrangement links TRBV18 to TRBJ1-2; D is possibly TRBD1 (5 bases). CDR3 DNA sequence: TGTGCCAGCTCACCACCGCAGACAGCTAACTATGGCTACACCTTC. It yields the protein CASSPPQTANYGYTF.